The 21 T cell receptor beta chains in this list originate from one sample, sequenced in a study of liver allograft versus peripheral blood T cells. Study-level background: Repertoires from peripheral blood of liver transplant recipients were compared with those inside their transplanted livers.

MiXCR was run by TCRdb on the reads, yielding one entry per CDR3 protein. This sample has 1,500 to 2,000 distinct CDR3 sequences, with roughly 15% found just once. These receptors were taken from a human patient who had a liver transplant. Some T cells may be the graft donor's.

This clonotype is medium-sized (0.01 to 0.1%) in the sample. V gene TRBV20-1 combines with J gene TRBJ2-7; 10 bases align to TRBD1. Per germline, CDR1 DFQATT and CDR2 SNEGSKA (reference sequence). Germline trimming cut 5 bases from V and 5 bases from J; bases unmatched to any gene: 9. The CDR3 length is 14 residues. CDR3 residues: CSAPGQGKLDEQYF. Here the CDR3 DNA reads TGCAGTGCTCCGGGACAGGGGAAATTAGACGAGCAGTACTTC.

By share, this clonotype ranks as medium-sized. The V gene is TRBV3-1, the J gene TRBJ1-3, with D hard to call. This CDR3 has 14 amino acids. Trimming removed 0 bases from V and 5 bases from J, with 8 bases in between. CDR1 and CDR2 from the germline V gene are LGHDT and YNNKEL (reference sequence). CDR3 nucleotides: TGTGCCAGCAGCCAAGAGGCCGCGAGAAACACCATATATTTT. Its translation is CASSQEAARNTIYF.

This clonotype was detected a few times. The chain uses TRBV12-3 or TRBV12-4 and TRBJ2-5, with 8 positions matching TRBD2. The V and J ends lost 3 bases and 2 bases, in that order; junction bases with no gene match: 2. The CDR3 contains 14 residues. The CDR3 bases are TGTGCCAGCAGTTTCGGGAGGGGTCAAGAGACCCAGTACTTC. Its translation is CASSFGRGQETQYF.

This clonotype has at least ten counts. This chain connects TRBV6-2 or TRBV6-3 to TRBJ1-1; D gene ambiguous. Trimming left V 2 bases short and J 8 bases short, with 6 bases between. The CDR3 loop spans 11 amino acids. Germline lookup yields CDR1 MNHEY and CDR2 SVGEGT. The CDR3 coding sequence is TGTGCCAGCAGTTACAGGGTGGAAGCTTTCTTT. Residues: CASSYRVEAFF.

By sample fraction, this clonotype is medium-sized. The chain has TRBV7-2 and TRBJ2-3; D may be TRBD2 (6 bases). The V gene's germline CDR1 is SGHTA and CDR2 FQGNSA. V was shortened by 2 bases and J by 0 bases, with 12 bases between the two germline ends. The CDR3 sequence is 16 residues long. The CDR3 DNA sequence: TGTGCCAGCAGCTTATTATTCAGCGGGAGCACAGATACGCAGTATTTT. It specifies CASSLLFSGSTDTQYF. Full variable domain (outside the CDR3, taken from reference TRBV7-2 and TRBJ2-3): GAGVSQSPSNKVTEKGKDVELRCDPISGHTALYWYRQSLGQGLEFLIYFQGNSAPDKSGLPSDRFSAERTGGSVSTLTIQRTQQEDSAVYLCASSLLFSGSTDTQYFGPGTRLTVL.

This clonotype turned up a few times. The rearrangement links TRBV9 to TRBJ1-1, with TRBD1 matching over 7 bases. The ends lost 4 bases at V and 2 bases at J; junction bases unmatched: 8. Looked up from germline, CDR1 is SGDLS and CDR2 is YYNGEE. The CDR3 runs 15 residues. The CDR3 DNA sequence: TGTGCCAGCAGCTCAATACAGGGGTACAACACTGAAGCTTTCTTT. Protein sequence: CASSSIQGYNTEAFF.

This clonotype is labeled medium-sized. V is TRBV6-5 and J is TRBJ2-7; D may correspond to TRBD1 or TRBD2 (5 bases each). Trimming took 5 bases from V and 2 from J, leaving 10 bases between them. The CDR3 has 13 amino acids. In germline, CDR1 is MNHEY, CDR2 SVGAGI. The CDR3 protein is CASSRGSAYEQYF. In DNA form, the CDR3 reads TGTGCCAGCAGTCGGGGCTCCGCCTACGAGCAGTACTTC.

This clonotype was seen only a few times. The chain combines TRBV7-3 with TRBJ2-1, with TRBD1 as a possible D gene (5 bases). Germline V gene lookup returns CDR1 SGHTA and CDR2 FQGTGA. V lost 2 bases and J 5 bases, leaving 7 bases between the germline ends. CDR3 length: 13 residues. CDR3 DNA sequence: TGTGCCAGCAGCTTAGCAGGGAACAATGAGCAGTTCTTC. This codes for CASSLAGNNEQFF.

This clonotype is large within its sample. V usage is TRBV6-2 or TRBV6-3 and J usage is TRBJ1-6; D might be TRBD1 (6 bases). The CDR3 has 15 amino acids. Looked up from germline, CDR1 is MNHEY and CDR2 is SVGEGT. V was trimmed by 4 bases and J by 6 bases, leaving 13 bases between them. The CDR3 sequence is CASSSSGQINSPLHF. Here the CDR3 DNA reads TGTGCCAGCAGTTCCAGTGGACAGATTAATTCACCCCTCCACTTT.

This clonotype counts as medium-sized. The genes are TRBV29-1 and TRBJ2-7; D is unresolved. The CDR3 contains 13 residues. Germline V gives CDR1 SQVTM, CDR2 ANQGSEA. The CDR3 here is CSALRPETYEQYF. CDR3 DNA sequence: TGCAGTGCGCTCCGGCCCGAAACTTACGAGCAGTACTTC.

Note on this clonotype: A single base is all that separates this from a far larger clone, so a read error is likely. The chain recombines TRBV10-3 with TRBJ1-5, with 12 bases aligning to TRBD1. Per the germline V gene, CDR1 is ENHRY and CDR2 is SYGVKD. The V and J ends lost 4 bases and 6 bases, in that order; junction bases with no gene match: 7. The CDR3 consists of 16 residues. The CDR3 DNA reads as TGTGCCATCAGTGGAAAGGGACAGGGGGCTCTTCAGCCCCAGCATTTT. The encoded protein is CAISGKGQGALQPQHF.

The chain employs TRBV5-5 and TRBJ2-3; the match to TRBD1 covers 9 bases. This CDR3 has 16 amino acids. Germline loops: CDR1 SGHKS, CDR2 YYEKEE (reference sequence). Trimming removed 4 bases from V and 0 bases from J; junction bases left unmatched: 6. The CDR3 region is CASSPPGTGSTDTQYF. CDR3 DNA: TGTGCCAGCAGCCCCCCCGGGACAGGGAGCACAGATACGCAGTATTTT. Variable domain in full (rest from reference TRBV5-5 and TRBJ2-3): DAGVTQSPTHLIKTRGQQVTLRCSPISGHKSVSWYQQVLGQGPQFIFQYYEKEERGRGNFPDRFSARQFPNYSSELNVNALLLGDSALYLCASSPPGTGSTDTQYFGPGTRLTVL.

Within the sample, this clonotype is large (0.1 to 1%). The CDR3 region is CASSLREGNEKLFF. DNA for the CDR3: TGTGCCAGCAGCTTGAGGGAGGGGAATGAAAAACTGTTTTTT. V and J are TRBV5-6 and TRBJ1-4, with D perhaps TRBD1 (5 bases). V dropped 1 base and J dropped 5 bases, with 9 bases sitting between them. Germline assignment: CDR1 SGHDT and CDR2 YYEEEE. The CDR3 sequence is 14 residues long.

The rearrangement links TRBV19 to TRBJ1-4; 11 bases match TRBD1. V shed 6 bases and J 2 bases; nucleotides not matched to a gene: 5. CDR3 length: 16 residues. Germline V CDR1 and CDR2: LNHDA, SQIVND (reference sequence). DNA for the CDR3: TGTGCCAGTAGACCGGGACAGGGGGAGACTAATGAAAAACTGTTTTTT. This sequence encodes CASRPGQGETNEKLFF.

This clonotype is termed large. The chain joins TRBV28 to TRBJ1-2, with a tentative D call TRBD1 (5 bases). The germline CDR1 and CDR2 sequences are MDHEN and SYDVKM. V was trimmed by 1 base and J by 7 bases, leaving 13 bases between them. This CDR3 is 14 amino acids long. CDR3 nucleotides: TGTGCCAGCAGTTTATACGGTCAGGGTTTTGGCTACACCTTC. Translating it yields CASSLYGQGFGYTF.

Sample share makes this clonotype medium-sized (0.01 to 0.1%). The V gene is TRBV6-5, the J gene TRBJ2-3; 7 nucleotides match TRBD1. Losses at the gene ends were 2 bases for V and 7 bases for J; bases not matched to a gene: 6. This CDR3 comprises 14 residues. Germline V CDR1 and CDR2: MNHEY, SVGAGI. The CDR3 region is CASSYKTGRNTQYF. Here the CDR3 DNA reads TGTGCCAGCAGTTACAAGACAGGGCGGAATACGCAGTATTTT.

This clonotype is labeled as medium-sized. The V and J genes are TRBV20-1 and TRBJ2-1; possibly TRBD1 for D (6 bases). The CDR3 totals 12 residues. The V end lost 6 bases, the J end lost 3 bases, and 9 bases lay between the germline ends. Germline V gene data show CDR1 as DFQATT and CDR2 as SNEGSKA (reference sequence). The CDR3 loop is CSAPGHYNEQFF. CDR3 nucleotides: TGCAGTGCCCCGGGACACTACAATGAGCAGTTCTTC.

This clonotype rates as medium-sized. The V gene is TRBV10-2, the J gene TRBJ2-1, with 9 bases identical to TRBD2. J was trimmed by 4 bases and V by 5 bases; bases with no gene match: 3. Per germline, CDR1 WSHSY and CDR2 SAAADI. This CDR3 is built from 14 residues. CDR3 bases: TGCGCCAGCAGTCCAGCGGGAGGTTACAATGAGCAGTTCTTC. This sequence encodes CASSPAGGYNEQFF.

By proportion, this clonotype is medium-sized. J is TRBJ2-2 and V is TRBV7-9; TRBD1 is a possible D gene (5 bases). CDR1 is SEHNR, CDR2 FQNEAQ, per germline (reference sequence). The length of the CDR3 is 14 residues. Trimming took off 5 bases at V and 2 bases at J, with 9 bases between the two ends. CDR3 region: CASSHDSNTGELFF. In nucleotides, the CDR3 is TGTGCCAGCAGCCACGACAGCAACACCGGGGAGCTGTTTTTT.

By share of the sample, this clonotype is medium-sized. The chain recombines TRBV27 with TRBJ2-6, with D possibly TRBD2 on 5 matching bases. V was clipped by 7 bases and J by 9 bases, with 19 bases between them. The CDR3 is 15 residues long. Germline CDR1 MNHEY, CDR2 SMNVEV (reference sequence). The chain's CDR3 is CASTIGDTRYNVLTF. The CDR3 DNA reads TGTGCCAGCACCATAGGAGACACTAGATACAACGTCCTGACTTTC.

This clonotype is classed as medium-sized. The chain joins TRBV19 to TRBJ2-6; TRBD1 matches 8 bases. V was clipped by 3 bases and J by 2 bases; unmatched bases: 6. The CDR3 has 17 amino acids. In germline, CDR1 is LNHDA, CDR2 SQIVND (reference sequence). The CDR3 region is CASSMGQGAAGANVLTF. The CDR3 region has the DNA TGTGCCAGTAGTATGGGGCAGGGGGCGGCTGGGGCCAACGTCCTGACTTTC. Full variable domain (rest looked up from reference TRBV19 and TRBJ2-6): DGGITQSPKYLFRKEGQNVTLSCEQNLNHDAMYWYRQDPGQGLRLIYYSQIVNDFQKGDIAEGYSVSREKKESFPLTVTSAQKNPTAFYLCASSMGQGAAGANVLTFGAGSRLTVL.